The 25 T cell receptor beta chains reported below all come from one sample, sequenced in a study of beta chain features in type 1 diabetes. Study-wide results and limits: There was a moderate but significant shortening of TCRB CDR3s in all four CD4+ subsets of Type 1 diabetes patients.

Which antigens these TCRs recognize remains unknown. cDNA synthesis used the whole RNA isolate, giving expressed TCRB sequences. Here immunoSEQ multiplex PCR was the method, and the copy in TCRdb shows in-frame clones only, minus some. The profile covers about 710,000 clones, with around 15% appearing a single time and less than 0.04% taken by the ten largest. Material for sequencing was naive CD4+ T cells from blood. All receptors come from a man aged 18 to 35 with type 1 diabetes.

This clone showed up just a few times. The gene calls are TRBV7-9 and TRBJ1-2, with a possible D match to TRBD1 (5 bases). The CDR3 runs to 13 residues. Trimming shortened V by 4 bases and J by 3 bases, and 9 bases separated the two germline ends. Germline CDR1 reads SEHNR; CDR2 reads FQNEAQ (reference sequence). The CDR3 coding sequence is TGTGCCAGCAGCTCCCCAGGGTACTATGGCTACACCTTC. It encodes CASSSPGYYGYTF.

This clone was seen a handful of times. The rearrangement joins TRBV14 to TRBJ1-3, with D unclear. V was pared by 0 bases and J by 4 bases, with 13 bases between. The CDR3 length is 16 residues. Germline V gives CDR1 SGHDN, CDR2 FVKESK. As DNA, the CDR3 is TGTGCCAGCAGCCAAGATCTTGGCAGTTCGGGAAACACCATATATTTT. This translates into CASSQDLGSSGNTIYF.

The rearrangement links TRBV7-2 to TRBJ2-5; 10 bases map to TRBD1. Germline loops: CDR1 SGHTA, CDR2 FQGNSA. This CDR3 comprises 14 residues. V shed 5 bases, J shed 5 bases, and the junction held 5 bases outside the gene matches. CDR3 bases: TGTGCCAGCAGCCCTAGACAGGGGGCCGAGACCCAGTACTTC. Protein product: CASSPRQGAETQYF.

This sequence joins TRBV30 and TRBJ2-3; 7 bases are a match to TRBD2. From germline, CDR1 is GTSNPN and CDR2 SVGIG (reference sequence). With 1 base clipped from V and 0 bases from J, the junction kept 4 bases outside the gene matches. There are 15 residues in the CDR3. In DNA, the CDR3 is TGTGCCTGGAGTGCAAGCGGGACTAGCACAGATACGCAGTATTTT. This codes for CAWSASGTSTDTQYF.

The genes are TRBV11-2 and TRBJ1-2, with TRBD1 identical over 9 bases. J lost 8 bases, V lost 0 bases, and 16 bases had no gene match. This CDR3 region has 18 residues. CDR1 and CDR2 from the germline V gene are SGHAT and FQNNGV. In DNA form, the CDR3 reads TGTGCCAGCAGCTTAGATTGGCGCCCCGGGACAGGGCGGGCCGGCTACACCTTC. As protein: CASSLDWRPGTGRAGYTF.

The V and J genes are TRBV7-2 and TRBJ2-7; D is ambiguous. Germline CDR1 reads SGHTA; CDR2 reads FQGNSA. Trimming shortened V by 2 bases and J by 6 bases, and 11 bases separated the two germline ends. The CDR3 is 13 residues long. CDR3 loop: CASSLPTTSEQYF. DNA for the CDR3: TGTGCCAGCAGCTTACCCACTACGAGCGAGCAGTACTTC.

The chain carries TRBV5-4 and TRBJ1-1; D call uncertain. The V end was cut by 0 bases, the J end by 7 bases, with 13 bases between. There are 14 residues in the CDR3. The germline CDR1 and CDR2 sequences are SGHNT and YYREEE (reference sequence). DNA for the CDR3: TGTGCCAGCAGCTTGGATTCGTTCTACGTTGAAGCTTTCTTT. This sequence encodes CASSLDSFYVEAFF.

This clone has more than one count but fewer than ten. The V call is TRBV2, the J call TRBJ2-2; D gene uncertain. The CDR3 is 13 residues long. V shed 0 bases and J shed 6 bases, with 5 bases lying between them. Looked up from germline, CDR1 is SNHLY and CDR2 is FYNNEI. In nucleotides, the CDR3 is TGTGCCAGCAGTGAAGCGTTAGCCGGGGAGCTGTTTTTT. Amino acid sequence: CASSEALAGELFF.

The CDR3 reads CASSPRGGSDYGYTF. The CDR3 DNA reads TGTGCCAGCAGCCCGCGAGGGGGGTCTGACTATGGCTACACCTTC. The chain uses TRBV7-6 and TRBJ1-2; maybe TRBD1 (6 bases). The CDR3 sequence is 15 residues long. Per germline, CDR1 SGHVS and CDR2 FNYEAQ. The V end lost 5 bases, the J end lost 3 bases, and 16 bases lay between the germline ends. Combining the CDR3 with reference TRBV7-6 and TRBJ1-2 gives the whole variable domain GAGVSQSPRYKVTKRGQDVALRCDPISGHVSLYWYRQALGQGPEFLTYFNYEAQQDKSGLPNDRFSAERPEGSISTLTIQRTEQRDSAMYRCASSPRGGSDYGYTFGSGTRLTVV.

This clone was detected a few times. The chain combines TRBV9 with TRBJ1-5; perhaps TRBD1 as D (5 bases). Trimming cost V 4 bases and J 4 bases, with 9 bases left between them. Per germline, CDR1 SGDLS and CDR2 YYNGEE. This CDR3 is 13 amino acids long. The DNA for the CDR3 is TGTGCCAGCAGCCGACAGTCTAATCAGCCCCAGCATTTT. Its translation: CASSRQSNQPQHF.

This clone was detected only a few times. V gene TRBV2 combines with J gene TRBJ2-4; D is perhaps TRBD1 (6 bases). Between the trimmed V and J ends, which lost 5 bases and 2 bases, there was a span of 13 bases. Germline V gene lookup returns CDR1 SNHLY and CDR2 FYNNEI. The CDR3 loop spans 15 amino acids. The CDR3 loop is CASSSTGTTKNIQYF. In DNA form, the CDR3 reads TGTGCCAGCAGTTCCACCGGGACAACCAAAAACATTCAGTACTTC.

The J gene is TRBJ2-1, the V gene TRBV6-1, with 7 bases matching TRBD1. CDR3 size: 15 residues. Trimming took 8 bases from V and 7 from J; bases not matched to a gene: 14. Looked up from germline, CDR1 is MNHNS and CDR2 is SASEGT. The CDR3 region is CASRQGTGRRNEQFF. The DNA of the CDR3 is TGTGCCAGCCGACAGGGTACAGGTAGGAGGAATGAGCAGTTCTTC.

The chain uses TRBV4-2 and TRBJ2-2, with 8 bases lining up with TRBD2. The CDR3 length is 17 residues. Germline V gene sequence: CDR1 LGHNA, CDR2 YNFKEQ. V lost 0 bases, J lost 7 bases, and 10 bases stayed unmatched. In nucleotides, the CDR3 is TGTGCCAGCAGCCAAGAAGCGAGCGGGGGACTTAACGGGGAGCTGTTTTTT. Translating gives CASSQEASGGLNGELFF.

The chain carries TRBV29-1 and TRBJ1-5, with a possible D match to TRBD1 (6 bases). Germline CDR1 is SQVTM and CDR2 is ANQGSEA. Trimming stripped 6 bases from V and 5 bases from J, with 14 bases between. The CDR3 is 13 amino acids. The CDR3 region has the DNA TGCAGCGTGGAGGGGGGGGATGATCAGCCCCAGCATTTT. Protein: CSVEGGDDQPQHF.

The chain uses TRBV18 and TRBJ2-5, with no clear D. This CDR3 has 14 residues. V lost 3 bases and J 1 base, leaving 9 bases between the germline ends. Looked up from germline, CDR1 is KGHSH and CDR2 is LQKENI. The CDR3 is CASSPSALQETQYF. As DNA, the CDR3 is TGTGCCAGCTCACCGAGCGCCCTCCAAGAGACCCAGTACTTC.

This clone was seen a few times. The V call is TRBV7-2, the J call TRBJ2-5; either TRBD1 or TRBD2 may supply D (5 bases each). The CDR3 totals 14 residues. CDR1 and CDR2 (germline): SGHTA, FQGNSA. The V end lost 7 bases, the J end lost 1 base, and 13 bases lay between the germline ends. The CDR3 bases are TGTGCCAGCACCCCCTCGAGGGGCCAAGAGACCCAGTACTTC. Protein product: CASTPSRGQETQYF.

This chain joins TRBV5-4 and TRBJ2-7, with D hard to call. Germline V gene sequence: CDR1 SGHNT, CDR2 YYREEE (reference sequence). This CDR3 has 11 amino acids. V lost 0 bases and J lost 6, with 4 bases in between. CDR3 region: CASSLESEQYF. CDR3 sequence (DNA): TGTGCCAGCAGCTTGGAATCCGAGCAGTACTTC.

The chain combines TRBV19 with TRBJ2-3; D is unclear. The germline V gene encodes CDR1 LNHDA and CDR2 SQIVND (reference sequence). The V end lost 7 bases, the J end lost 0 bases, and 8 bases lay between the germline ends. The CDR3 totals 13 residues. CDR3 loop: CASTTRSTDTQYF. The CDR3 nucleotides are TGTGCCAGTACCACCCGAAGCACAGATACGCAGTATTTT.

This clone was counted a few times. Other DNA variants within this sample encode the same CDR3. The chain joins TRBV30 to TRBJ1-5, with D unclear. The germline V gene encodes CDR1 GTSNPN and CDR2 SVGIG (reference sequence). Trimming left V 1 base short and J 0 bases short, with 7 bases between. This CDR3 comprises 14 residues. CDR3 sequence: CAWSGGNSNQPQHF. The DNA for the CDR3 is TGTGCCTGGAGTGGAGGGAATAGCAATCAGCCCCAGCATTTT.

The V and J genes are TRBV5-6 and TRBJ1-1, with TRBD1 as a possible D gene (5 bases). The CDR3 is 16 residues long. Trimming left V 1 base short and J 6 bases short, with 19 bases between. CDR1 is SGHDT and CDR2 is YYEEEE in the germline V gene. As DNA, the CDR3 is TGTGCCAGCAGCTTGTTTGGGGTCAGGGACGGCCCTGAAGCTTTCTTT. Its translation: CASSLFGVRDGPEAFF.

The chain uses TRBV19 and TRBJ1-2; D perhaps matches TRBD1 (6 bases). This CDR3 region has 13 residues. The ends were cut back, 4 bases at V and 3 bases at J, with 9 bases in the middle. Germline CDR1 is LNHDA and CDR2 is SQIVND (reference sequence). The CDR3, as DNA: TGTGCCAGTAGTAACAGGGATCACTATGGCTACACCTTC. It codes for CASSNRDHYGYTF.

This clone was detected only a few times. This chain joins TRBV6-6 and TRBJ2-3; TRBD2 agrees at 11 bases. Germline CDR1 MNHNY, CDR2 SVGAGI (reference sequence). The V gene end was trimmed by 6 bases and the J gene end by 2 bases; junction bases not matched to a gene: 4. The CDR3 totals 15 residues. CDR3 DNA sequence: TGTGCCAGCAGGGGGACTAGCGGTTCCACAGATACGCAGTATTTT. Protein: CASRGTSGSTDTQYF.

In this sample, this clone turned up a few times. The chain couples TRBV30 to TRBJ2-3; 10 bases fit TRBD2. Germline V lookup: CDR1 GTSNPN, CDR2 SVGIG (reference sequence). The length of the CDR3 is 12 residues. The trim removed 4 bases at V and 6 bases at J, leaving 1 base unmatched. CDR3 amino acids: CAWTTSGDTQYF. CDR3 DNA sequence: TGTGCCTGGACGACTAGCGGGGATACGCAGTATTTT.

This chain uses TRBV25-1 with TRBJ1-2, with 7 bases aligning to TRBD1. The CDR3 covers 15 residues. Germline V gene sequence: CDR1 MGHDK, CDR2 SYGVNS. Trimming removed 6 bases from V and 3 bases from J; junction bases left unmatched: 10. The CDR3 bases are TGTGCCAGCAGCGGGTCGAGGGGGCCTGACTATGGCTACACCTTC. Translating it yields CASSGSRGPDYGYTF.

V usage is TRBV5-1 and J usage is TRBJ2-1, with D uncertain. Trimming took off 1 base at V and 10 bases at J, with 12 bases between the two ends. This CDR3 spans 13 amino acids. Germline-derived CDR1 and CDR2 are SGHRS and YFSETQ. CDR3 coding DNA: TGCGCCAGCAGCTTGAGTGTTCGGCCAGAGCAGTTCTTC. Translated: CASSLSVRPEQFF.